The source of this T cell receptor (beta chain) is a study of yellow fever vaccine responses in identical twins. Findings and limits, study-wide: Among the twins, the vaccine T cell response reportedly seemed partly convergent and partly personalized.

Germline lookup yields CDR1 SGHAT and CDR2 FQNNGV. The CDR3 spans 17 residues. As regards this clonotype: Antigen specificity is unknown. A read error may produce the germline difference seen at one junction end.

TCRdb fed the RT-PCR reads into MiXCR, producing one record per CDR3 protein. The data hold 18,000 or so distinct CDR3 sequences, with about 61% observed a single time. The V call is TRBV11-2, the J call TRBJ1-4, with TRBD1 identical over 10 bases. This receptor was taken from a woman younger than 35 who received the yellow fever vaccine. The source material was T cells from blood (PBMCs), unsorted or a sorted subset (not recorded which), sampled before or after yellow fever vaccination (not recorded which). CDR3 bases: TGTGCCAGCAGCTTAGGGGACAGGGGCTCGGCTAATGAAATACTGTTTTTT. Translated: CASSLGDRGSANEILFF.